Many counts were recorded for the clone carrying this T cell receptor beta chain. Its antigen is still unknown. V trimming: 5 bases; J trimming: 7 bases; junction bases outside the gene matches: 10. Germline V gene sequence: CDR1 MNHNY, CDR2 SVGAGI (reference sequence). The CDR3 spans 16 residues. The time point was: patch test 1, 2 weeks after DPC sensitization. Specified treatment: therapeutic diphenylcyclopropenone sensitization with weekly scalp DPC. Total RNA was isolated from whole blood that had not been fractionated. TCRdb redid the calling of the RACE reads with MiXCR, one entry per CDR3 protein. Of some 52,000 distinct CDR3 sequences listed, approximately 11% are singletons. This record belongs to a study of human T cells and chemical hapten exposure. Whole-study context: Patch tests containing 0.01% DPC, applied to the upper back, were read at 6 days.

Study results and caveats: Counts of expanded TCRs (at PT1) showed a positive correlation with patch test score.

The rearrangement links TRBV6-6 to TRBJ1-6; TRBD1 matches 8 bases. This clonotype was sampled from a woman between 40 and 55 years old with alopecia areata. Some clones in this sample may be carry-over from other donors' samples. The source material was whole blood, sampled in connection with sensitization to the hapten diphenylcyclopropenone (DPC). In nucleotides, the CDR3 is TGTGCCAGCAGTCCCCAAATGGGACAGGCCAATTCACCCCTCCACTTT. Translating it yields CASSPQMGQANSPLHF.